These T cell receptor beta chains were read from a single sample in a study of T cell repertoires in cytomegalovirus infection. In TCRdb, the reads were re-called with MiXCR into one record per CDR3 protein. This repertoire shows 340,000 or so distinct CDR3 sequences, 25% found once; its top ten account for about 14%. Antigens for these TCRs are unknown. The source material was cultured PBMCs, sampled from culture after CMV antigen stimulation. The receptors come from a human donor in good health (CMV status not recorded). Some clones in this sample may be carry-over from other donors' samples. The CDR3 runs from the conserved cysteine through the conserved F or W. A D gene is named only where the DNA matches it firmly. Size is stated for part of the rows, as once, few or many counts, or as a class when the clone is expanded.

d_call	clone_size	v_call	j_call	cdr3_nt	cdr3_aa
-	few	TRBV12-5	TRBJ1-1	TGTGCTAGTGGTTTACTCCCGAATGGGGGGGAAGCTTTCTTT	CASGLLPNGGEAFF
-	few	TRBV7-2	TRBJ2-1	TGTGCCAGCAGCTTAGGCGGGGTCAATGAGCAGTTCTTC	CASSLGGVNEQFF
TRBD2	-	TRBV6-6	TRBJ2-1	TGTGCCAGCACGACCGGGACTAGCGGCTACAATGAGCAGTTCTTC	CASTTGTSGYNEQFF
TRBD2	-	TRBV12-3/TRBV12-4	TRBJ2-3	TGTGCCAGCAGTCCAGGACTAGCGGGAGTCGCAGATACGCAGTATTTT	CASSPGLAGVADTQYF
TRBD1	few	TRBV18	TRBJ1-4	TGTGCCAGCTCAGGGACAGGGATCAAAGGCGGCACTAATGAAAAACTGTTTTTT	CASSGTGIKGGTNEKLFF
-	few	TRBV7-2	TRBJ1-2	TGTGCCAGCAGCTTAGTCGGCGGGGGCGGAAACTATGGCTACACCTTC	CASSLVGGGGNYGYTF
TRBD1	-	TRBV5-1	TRBJ1-1	TGCGCCAGCAGCTTGAGGGGGCTTGAAGCTTTCTTT	CASSLRGLEAFF
-	few	TRBV5-1	TRBJ2-2	TGCGCCAGCAGCACGTTGGCCTTTGGCGGGGAGCTGTTTTTT	CASSTLAFGGELFF
TRBD1	many	TRBV28	TRBJ1-5	TGTGCCAGCAGTTTAAGGCAGGGGGGCAATCAGCCCCAGCATTTT	CASSLRQGGNQPQHF
-	few	TRBV10-2	TRBJ1-1	TGCGCCAGCACCGCTTTGGGTGAAGCTTTCTTT	CASTALGEAFF
-	-	TRBV5-1	TRBJ1-1	TGCGCCAGCAGCTTGCTTCAGAGGGGGACTGAAGCTTTCTTT	CASSLLQRGTEAFF
TRBD1	-	TRBV20-1	TRBJ2-5	TGCAGTGCTAGAGATTCGGGGACAGAGCAAGAGACCCAGTACTTC	CSARDSGTEQETQYF
TRBD1	few	TRBV4-2	TRBJ2-5	TGTGCCAGCAGCCTCGCGGACAGGGGCTTAGAGACCCAGTACTTC	CASSLADRGLETQYF
-	few	TRBV19	TRBJ2-4	TGTGCCAGTAGGGAGATGGGCGGAAACATTCAGTACTTC	CASREMGGNIQYF
TRBD2	-	TRBV3-1	TRBJ2-1	TGTGCCAGCAGCCCCCGGACTAGCGGAGGGATCTACAATGAGCAGTTCTTC	CASSPRTSGGIYNEQFF
-	few	TRBV15	TRBJ2-6	TGTGCCACCAGCACTCAGAACGGACGGGGAGTTCATGGGGCCAACGTCCTGACTTTC	CATSTQNGRGVHGANVLTF
TRBD2	few	TRBV6-1	TRBJ2-1	TGTGCCAGCATGCGGACTAGCGGGCTCAATGAGCAGTTCTTC	CASMRTSGLNEQFF
-	-	TRBV6-6	TRBJ1-5	TGTGCCAGCAAAACGAGCAATCAGCCCCAGCATTTT	CASKTSNQPQHF
-	-	TRBV6-6	TRBJ2-4	TGTGCCAGCAGTTATGACGGAGCCAAAAACATTCAGTACTTC	CASSYDGAKNIQYF
-	few	TRBV11-3	TRBJ2-1	TGTGCCAGCAGAGCTCAGGGGCATGAGCAGTTCTTC	CASRAQGHEQFF
-	many	TRBV6-6	TRBJ1-3	TGTGCCAGCAGTTACCGGGGACCCTCTGGAAACACCATATATTTT	CASSYRGPSGNTIYF
TRBD2	few	TRBV20-1	TRBJ2-1	TGCAGTGCTCTACTAGCGGGAAAGCAGTTCTTC	CSALLAGKQFF
-	many	TRBV7-2	TRBJ2-1	TGTGCCAGCAGCTTAGCGTCGTCGCGGGGTGAGCAGTTCTTC	CASSLASSRGEQFF
TRBD1	-	TRBV20-1	TRBJ2-1	TGCAGTGCTGCCGGGACAGCCTACAATGAGCAGTTCTTC	CSAAGTAYNEQFF